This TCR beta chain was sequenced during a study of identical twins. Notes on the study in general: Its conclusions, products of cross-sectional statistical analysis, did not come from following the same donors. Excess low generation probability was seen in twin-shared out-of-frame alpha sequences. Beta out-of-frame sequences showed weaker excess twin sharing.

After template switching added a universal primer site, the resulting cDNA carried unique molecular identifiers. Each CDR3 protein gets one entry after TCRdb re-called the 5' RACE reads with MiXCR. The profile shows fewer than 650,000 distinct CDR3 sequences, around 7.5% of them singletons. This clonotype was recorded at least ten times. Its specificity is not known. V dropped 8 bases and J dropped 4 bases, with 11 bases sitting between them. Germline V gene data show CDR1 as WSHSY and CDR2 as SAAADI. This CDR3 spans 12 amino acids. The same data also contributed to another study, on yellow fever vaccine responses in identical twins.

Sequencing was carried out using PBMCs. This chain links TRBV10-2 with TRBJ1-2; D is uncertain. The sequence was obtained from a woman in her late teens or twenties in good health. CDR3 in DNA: TGCGCCAGCTCAGAGGCAGGCTATGGCTACACCTTC. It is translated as CASSEAGYGYTF.